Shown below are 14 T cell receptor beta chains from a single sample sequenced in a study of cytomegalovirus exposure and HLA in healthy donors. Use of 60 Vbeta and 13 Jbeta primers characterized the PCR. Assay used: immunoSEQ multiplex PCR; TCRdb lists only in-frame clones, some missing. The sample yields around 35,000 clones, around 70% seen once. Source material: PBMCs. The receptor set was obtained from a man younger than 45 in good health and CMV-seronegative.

CDR3 region: CASSYRDPGNTIYF. CDR3 sequence (DNA): TGTGCCAGCAGCTACCGGGATCCTGGAAACACCATATATTTT. V and J are TRBV5-5 and TRBJ1-3; D is uncertain. V lost 3 bases and J 2 bases, leaving 9 bases between the germline ends. Looked up from germline, CDR1 is SGHKS and CDR2 is YYEKEE (reference sequence). CDR3 size: 14 residues.

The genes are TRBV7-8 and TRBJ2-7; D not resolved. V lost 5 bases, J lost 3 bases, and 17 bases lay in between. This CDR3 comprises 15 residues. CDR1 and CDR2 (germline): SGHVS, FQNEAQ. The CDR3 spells CASSPARFGNYEQYF. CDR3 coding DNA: TGTGCCAGCAGCCCAGCTAGGTTTGGTAACTACGAGCAGTACTTC. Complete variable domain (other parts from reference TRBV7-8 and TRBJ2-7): GAGVSQSPRYKVAKRGQDVALRCDPISGHVSLFWYQQALGQGPEFLTYFQNEAQLDKSGLPSDRFFAERPEGSVSTLKIQRTQQEDSAVYLCASSPARFGNYEQYFGPGTRLTVT.

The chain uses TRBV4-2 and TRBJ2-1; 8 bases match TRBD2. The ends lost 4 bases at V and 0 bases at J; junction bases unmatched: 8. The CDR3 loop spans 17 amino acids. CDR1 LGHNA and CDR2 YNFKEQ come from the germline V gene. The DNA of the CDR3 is TGTGCCAGCAGCCCCAAACTAGCGGCCAACTCCTACAATGAGCAGTTCTTC. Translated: CASSPKLAANSYNEQFF.

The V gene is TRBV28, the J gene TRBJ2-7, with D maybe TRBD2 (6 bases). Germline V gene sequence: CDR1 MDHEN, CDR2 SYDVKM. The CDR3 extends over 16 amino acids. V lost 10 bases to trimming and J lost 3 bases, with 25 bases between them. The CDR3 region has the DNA TGTGCCACCTCCTGGTCTCCGGGAGTATCAGGCTACGAGCAGTACTTC. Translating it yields CATSWSPGVSGYEQYF.

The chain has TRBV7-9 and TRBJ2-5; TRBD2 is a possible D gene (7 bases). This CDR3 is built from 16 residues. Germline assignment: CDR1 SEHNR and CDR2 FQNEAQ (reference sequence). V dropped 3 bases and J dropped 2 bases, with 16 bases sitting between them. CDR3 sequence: CASSFFSGGAQETQYF. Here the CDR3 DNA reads TGTGCCAGCAGCTTTTTTAGTGGGGGGGCTCAAGAGACCCAGTACTTC.

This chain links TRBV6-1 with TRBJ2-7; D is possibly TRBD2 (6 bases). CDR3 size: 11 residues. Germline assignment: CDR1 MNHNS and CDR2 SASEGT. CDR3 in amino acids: CARDEFYEQYF. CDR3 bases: TGTGCGCGGGACGAATTCTACGAGCAGTACTTC.

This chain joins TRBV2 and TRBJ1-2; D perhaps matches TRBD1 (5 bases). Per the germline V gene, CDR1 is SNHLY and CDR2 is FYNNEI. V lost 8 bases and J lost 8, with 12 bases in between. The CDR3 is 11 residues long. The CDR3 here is CASPDNEGYTF. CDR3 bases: TGTGCCAGCCCGGACAATGAGGGCTACACCTTC.

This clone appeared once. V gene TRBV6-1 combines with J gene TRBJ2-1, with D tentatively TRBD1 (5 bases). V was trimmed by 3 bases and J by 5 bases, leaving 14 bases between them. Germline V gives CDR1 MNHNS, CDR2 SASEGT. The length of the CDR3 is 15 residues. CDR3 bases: TGTGCCAGCAGTGATGGGTTGACAGCCCACAATGAGCAGTTCTTC. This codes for CASSDGLTAHNEQFF.

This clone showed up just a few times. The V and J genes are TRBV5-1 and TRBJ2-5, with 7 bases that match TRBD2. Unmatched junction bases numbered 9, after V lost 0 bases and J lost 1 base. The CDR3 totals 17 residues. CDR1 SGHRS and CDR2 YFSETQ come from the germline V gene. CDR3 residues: CASSLAGGSGAQETQYF. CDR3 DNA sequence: TGCGCCAGCAGCTTGGCAGGAGGAAGCGGGGCCCAAGAGACCCAGTACTTC.

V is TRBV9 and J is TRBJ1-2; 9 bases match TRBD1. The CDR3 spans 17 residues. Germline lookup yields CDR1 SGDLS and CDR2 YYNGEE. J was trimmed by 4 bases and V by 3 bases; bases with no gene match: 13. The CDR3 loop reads CASSGTGVTGGLYGYTF. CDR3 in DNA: TGTGCCAGCAGCGGGACAGGGGTGACTGGAGGTCTCTATGGCTACACCTTC.

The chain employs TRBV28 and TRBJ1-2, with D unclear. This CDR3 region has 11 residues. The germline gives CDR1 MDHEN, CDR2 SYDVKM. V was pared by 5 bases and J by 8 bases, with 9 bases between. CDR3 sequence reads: CASSPTRGYTF. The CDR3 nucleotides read TGTGCCAGCAGTCCCACTCGGGGCTACACCTTC.

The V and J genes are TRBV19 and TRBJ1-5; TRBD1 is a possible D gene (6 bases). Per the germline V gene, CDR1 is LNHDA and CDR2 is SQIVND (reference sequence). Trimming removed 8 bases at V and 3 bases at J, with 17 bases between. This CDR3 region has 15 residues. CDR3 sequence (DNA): TGTGCCAGTCTTAACACAGGGAAATTCAATCAGCCCCAGCATTTT. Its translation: CASLNTGKFNQPQHF.

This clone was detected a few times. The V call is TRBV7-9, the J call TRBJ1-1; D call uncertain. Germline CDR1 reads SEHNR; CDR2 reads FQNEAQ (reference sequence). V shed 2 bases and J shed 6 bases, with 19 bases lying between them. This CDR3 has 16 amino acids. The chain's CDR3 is CASSLSGSGPGSEAFF. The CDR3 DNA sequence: TGTGCCAGCAGCTTATCCGGATCCGGGCCGGGGTCTGAAGCTTTCTTT.

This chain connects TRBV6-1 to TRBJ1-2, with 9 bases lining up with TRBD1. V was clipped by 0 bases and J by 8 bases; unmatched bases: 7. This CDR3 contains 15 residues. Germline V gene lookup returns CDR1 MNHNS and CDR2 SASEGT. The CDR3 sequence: CASSEALQGTGGYTF. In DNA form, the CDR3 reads TGTGCCAGCAGTGAAGCGCTTCAGGGGACAGGGGGCTACACCTTC.